This note documents a single TCR beta chain sequence. Antigen specificity is unknown. The data stem from a study of T cell responses to AZD1222 COVID-19 vaccine. Study-level information: Recipients boosted at about 4 weeks or about 12 weeks are pooled.

General study points: CD4 TCRs associated with vaccination spanned spike, dominating at 160-218 and 743-854. Spike-specific TCR breadth and depth rose after two AZD1222 doses. Just six AZD1222 recipients were seropositive at baseline.

V lost 5 bases and J 5 bases, leaving 12 bases between the germline ends. CDR1 is MNHNY, CDR2 SVGAGI, per germline (reference sequence). CDR3 length equals 13 residues. The method was immunoSEQ multiplex PCR; TCRdb's version includes in-frame clones alone and lacks a portion of them. The data contain approximately 150,000 clones, just under 95% of them singletons. This TCR was recovered from an adult in good health. The starting material was peripheral blood, obtained on day 0 of AZD1222 vaccination. The chain carries TRBV6-6 and TRBJ2-5, with unresolved D. The CDR3 region is CASSLADPETQYF. The CDR3 nucleotides are TGTGCCAGCAGTCTCGCCGACCCTGAGACCCAGTACTTC.